This T cell receptor (beta chain) appears in the sequencing data of a study of blood T cell repertoires in COVID-19 (TCRdb year 2020). Notes on the research overall: Samples covering the acute and convalescent phases of COVID-19 were provided by collaborators in the United States, Italy and Spain. The material from the prospective study consisted of cDNA or gDNA derived from T cells, B-cell-depleted T cells, or PBMCs. Deeply sampled blood TCRbeta repertoires from subjects exposed to, actively infected with, or recovered from COVID-19 were included in the dataset. A freely available public database, intended as a resource for researchers studying the immune response to SARS-CoV-2, is where the repertoires were released. Samples were obtained from the ongoing ImmuneRACE study (first 160 participants) and from roughly 1,300 subjects provided by 6 global collaborators. The sample metadata nearly always contained a de-identified subject ID, COVID-19 status, age in years and sex. Where HLA class I and class II types were available, the types were taken from metadata supplied by the sample provider, not from assay-based typing. Findings and caveats that apply to the study as a whole: The quantity of clinical and demographic metadata differed by source and by participant and was supplied without curation.

Worth noting for this clone: Its target antigen remains unknown. Base quality data are lacking; no much larger clone is found one base away.

TCRbeta CDR3 regions were amplified from genomic DNA using the immunoSEQ Assay, a bias-controlled multiplex PCR. For the original study's pipeline: The number of nucleated cells in each sample was estimated from the amplification of reference gene primers within the assay. To quantify the absolute abundance of each unique TCRbeta CDR3 rearrangement, sequence reads were collapsed and filtered. For each sample, productive Simpson clonality was calculated as the square root of Simpson's diversity index over productive rearrangements. TCRdb retrieved this table from immuneACCESS and kept in-frame rearrangements only. Not all clones are present; in checked studies, unresolved V genes account for under half, and no reason is known for the remainder. Clonal size and the V and J genes are those of that table, whereas D and trimming came from the DNA. This sample is represented by 200,000 or so clones; roughly 85% of them were singletons. The ten largest make up about 5.5% of the sample.

The collaborating institutions used their own protocols to collect whole blood in K2EDTA tubes. Collaborator samples were shipped for TCRbeta analysis as frozen whole blood, isolated PBMCs, or DNA extracted from either sample type. From the cysteine up to the phenylalanine, the CDR3 has a length of 15 residues. CDR3 DNA is the only sequence kept; it has 45 bases, read in frame from the first base. The V end gives up 7 bases and the J end 8 bases, leaving 8 bases in the junction not matched to a gene. The germline V gene yields MNHEY for CDR1 and SVGAGI for CDR2. The V and J genes are TRBV6-5 and TRBJ2-1, with TRBD2 identical over 13 junction bases. Material for sequencing was peripheral blood. This receptor was taken from a woman aged 25 to 45 with acute or convalescent COVID-19. The CDR3 has the sequence CASNQLAGGPYEQFF. The sequenced DNA: TGTGCCAGCAACCAACTAGCGGGGGGGCCCTATGAGCAGTTCTTC.